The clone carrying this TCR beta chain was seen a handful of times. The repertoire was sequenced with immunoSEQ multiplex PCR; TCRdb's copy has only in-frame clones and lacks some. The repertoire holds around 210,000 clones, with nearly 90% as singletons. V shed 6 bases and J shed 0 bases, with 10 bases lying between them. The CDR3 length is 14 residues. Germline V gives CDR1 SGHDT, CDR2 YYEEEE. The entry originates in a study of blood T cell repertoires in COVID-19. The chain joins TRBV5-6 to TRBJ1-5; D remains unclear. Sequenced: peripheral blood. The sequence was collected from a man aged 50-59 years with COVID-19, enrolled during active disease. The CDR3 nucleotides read TGTGCCAGCAACCCTTGGCATAGCAATCAGCCCCAGCATTTT. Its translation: CASNPWHSNQPQHF. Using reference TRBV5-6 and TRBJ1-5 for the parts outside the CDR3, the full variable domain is DAGVTQSPTHLIKTRGQQVTLRCSPKSGHDTVSWYQQALGQGPQFIFQYYEEEERQRGNFPDRFSGHQFPNYSSELNVNALLLGDSALYLCASNPWHSNQPQHFGDGTRLSIL.